The rows below give T cell receptor beta chains drawn from one sample of a study of blood T cell repertoires in COVID-19. The protocol was immunoSEQ multiplex PCR, while the TCRdb copy is restricted to in-frame clones and leaves out a portion. The sample consists of roughly 91,000 clones, roughly 89% of them appearing once. Input material: peripheral blood. Source of these receptors: a man aged 65 to 85 with active or convalescent COVID-19. Both conserved end residues are part of each CDR3. Fields, in order: V gene, clone size, D gene, J gene, CDR3 DNA, CDR3 protein. D genes are given only for firm matches. Not all rows give a size; the values are once, few, many and, for expanded clones, a class.

v_gene: TRBV25-1
abundance: NA
d_gene: NA
j_gene: TRBJ2-5
CDR3nt: TGTGCCAGCAGTGAATCAACAGTCCTGTGGGAGACCCAGTACTTC
CDR3aa: CASSESTVLWETQYF

v_gene: TRBV10-3
abundance: NA
d_gene: TRBD1
j_gene: TRBJ1-2
CDR3nt: TGTGCCATCAGTCCCGGGACAGGGGCTGATAACTATGGCTACACCTTC
CDR3aa: CAISPGTGADNYGYTF

v_gene: TRBV7-9
abundance: few
d_gene: NA
j_gene: TRBJ1-1
CDR3nt: TGTGCCAGCAGCCCGAACGAGGGGAACACTGAAGCTTTCTTT
CDR3aa: CASSPNEGNTEAFF

v_gene: TRBV2
abundance: few
d_gene: NA
j_gene: TRBJ1-6
CDR3nt: TGTGCCAGCAGTAAACAGGGTGTGGATAATTCACCCCTCCACTTT
CDR3aa: CASSKQGVDNSPLHF

v_gene: TRBV7-3
abundance: NA
d_gene: TRBD2
j_gene: TRBJ2-1
CDR3nt: TGTGCCAGCAGCCCTAGCGGGGGGGTGTATGAGCAGTTCTTC
CDR3aa: CASSPSGGVYEQFF

v_gene: TRBV29-1
abundance: NA
d_gene: NA
j_gene: TRBJ2-5
CDR3nt: TGCAGCGTAGCAAGGCAGGGCCTCTGGGGGGCCCAGTACTTC
CDR3aa: CSVARQGLWGAQYF

v_gene: TRBV18
abundance: NA
d_gene: TRBD2
j_gene: TRBJ2-5
CDR3nt: TGTGCCAGCTCGGGAGGGATCCAAGAGACCCAGTACTTC
CDR3aa: CASSGGIQETQYF

v_gene: TRBV19
abundance: NA
d_gene: NA
j_gene: TRBJ2-1
CDR3nt: TGTGCCAGTAGTATATCCAGCGGCTACAATGAGCAGTTCTTC
CDR3aa: CASSISSGYNEQFF

v_gene: TRBV13
abundance: NA
d_gene: NA
j_gene: TRBJ1-1
CDR3nt: TGTGCCAGCAGCTTAGAGGGCAGGGGCAGCACTGAAGCTTTCTTT
CDR3aa: CASSLEGRGSTEAFF

v_gene: TRBV2
abundance: NA
d_gene: NA
j_gene: TRBJ1-5
CDR3nt: TGTGCCAGCAGTGAGAGGGTTTGGAATCAGCCCCAGCATTTT
CDR3aa: CASSERVWNQPQHF

v_gene: TRBV7-8
abundance: NA
d_gene: NA
j_gene: TRBJ1-2
CDR3nt: TGTGCCAGCAGCAAGGGACAAGGGCTCGCTAACTATGGCTACACCTTC
CDR3aa: CASSKGQGLANYGYTF

v_gene: TRBV28
abundance: NA
d_gene: NA
j_gene: TRBJ2-7
CDR3nt: TGTGCCAGCAGTTCTACAGGGAAGACCCACGAGCAGTACTTC
CDR3aa: CASSSTGKTHEQYF

v_gene: TRBV12-3/TRBV12-4
abundance: once
d_gene: NA
j_gene: TRBJ1-6
CDR3nt: TGTGCCAGCAGTTTCGGTCGATCACCCCTCCACTTT
CDR3aa: CASSFGRSPLHF

v_gene: TRBV7-9
abundance: NA
d_gene: NA
j_gene: TRBJ2-1
CDR3nt: TGTGCCAGCAGCTTAGTGAACCAGTACAATGAGCAGTTCTTC
CDR3aa: CASSLVNQYNEQFF

v_gene: TRBV10-3
abundance: many
d_gene: NA
j_gene: TRBJ1-4
CDR3nt: TGTGCCATCAGGGCCCAGGGGAGGGCTAATGAAAAACTGTTTTTT
CDR3aa: CAIRAQGRANEKLFF

v_gene: TRBV10-3
abundance: NA
d_gene: TRBD1
j_gene: TRBJ1-3
CDR3nt: TGTGCCATCTCGGGGAGTTGGGGACAGGGGGTCTCTGGAAACACCATATATTTT
CDR3aa: CAISGSWGQGVSGNTIYF

v_gene: TRBV10-3
abundance: once
d_gene: TRBD2
j_gene: TRBJ2-3
CDR3nt: TGTGCCTCAAGCAGCGGGGGCAGCACAGATACGCAGTATTTT
CDR3aa: CASSSGGSTDTQYF

v_gene: TRBV7-2
abundance: NA
d_gene: TRBD2
j_gene: TRBJ2-3
CDR3nt: TGTGCCAGCAGCATGCAGCCTTCTCTAGCGGGCGGAGATACGCAGTATTTT
CDR3aa: CASSMQPSLAGGDTQYF

v_gene: TRBV6-6
abundance: NA
d_gene: NA
j_gene: TRBJ2-7
CDR3nt: TGTGCCAGCAGTTACTCTCGCGAGCAGTACTTC
CDR3aa: CASSYSREQYF

v_gene: TRBV15
abundance: NA
d_gene: NA
j_gene: TRBJ2-7
CDR3nt: TGTGCCACCAGCAGAGACGCGGGTCTACTCTCCTACGAGCAGTACTTC
CDR3aa: CATSRDAGLLSYEQYF

v_gene: TRBV12-3/TRBV12-4
abundance: NA
d_gene: TRBD1
j_gene: TRBJ1-5
CDR3nt: TGTGCCAGCACCATGGACAGGAATCAGCCCCAGCATTTT
CDR3aa: CASTMDRNQPQHF

v_gene: TRBV2
abundance: few
d_gene: TRBD1
j_gene: TRBJ2-4
CDR3nt: TGTGCCAGCTGGACAGGGGTAAAAAACATTCAGTACTTC
CDR3aa: CASWTGVKNIQYF

v_gene: TRBV19
abundance: NA
d_gene: NA
j_gene: TRBJ1-5
CDR3nt: TGTGCCAGTAGTTACAGTCAGGGGAGCAATCAGCCCCAGCATTTT
CDR3aa: CASSYSQGSNQPQHF

v_gene: TRBV28
abundance: NA
d_gene: TRBD1
j_gene: TRBJ2-7
CDR3nt: TGTGCCAGCAGGCGTCCCCCCGGGACAGGGAAGGTCGGGGGCTACGAGCAGTACTTC
CDR3aa: CASRRPPGTGKVGGYEQYF

v_gene: TRBV2
abundance: NA
d_gene: TRBD1
j_gene: TRBJ1-4
CDR3nt: TGTGCCAGCAGGGCGGGGGGACAGGGCCGGGAAAAACTGTTTTTT
CDR3aa: CASRAGGQGREKLFF

v_gene: TRBV2
abundance: NA
d_gene: TRBD1
j_gene: TRBJ2-5
CDR3nt: TGTGCCAGCAGGGTTAGGACAGGGGGGACGGAGACCCAGTACTTC
CDR3aa: CASRVRTGGTETQYF

v_gene: TRBV24-1
abundance: NA
d_gene: TRBD1
j_gene: TRBJ2-7
CDR3nt: TGTGCCACCAGCAATTCCGGGACAGGGGCCCACGAGCAGTACTTC
CDR3aa: CATSNSGTGAHEQYF

v_gene: TRBV3-1/TRBV3-2
abundance: few
d_gene: TRBD1
j_gene: TRBJ2-2
CDR3nt: TGTGCCAGCAGCCCGCCGGGACAGGGGGCGGCCGGGGAGCTGTTTTTT
CDR3aa: CASSPPGQGAAGELFF

v_gene: TRBV9
abundance: NA
d_gene: NA
j_gene: TRBJ2-2
CDR3nt: TGTGCCAGCAGCGTAGGTCTAAACACCGGGGAGCTGTTTTTT
CDR3aa: CASSVGLNTGELFF

v_gene: TRBV29-1
abundance: NA
d_gene: NA
j_gene: TRBJ2-1
CDR3nt: TGCAGCGTTTCCGGCGGTCGGCTTGAGCAGTTCTTC
CDR3aa: CSVSGGRLEQFF

v_gene: TRBV6-1
abundance: NA
d_gene: NA
j_gene: TRBJ2-2
CDR3nt: TGTGCCAGCAGTGAATCATCGGGGTTGTCCGGGGAGCTGTTTTTT
CDR3aa: CASSESSGLSGELFF

v_gene: TRBV5-1
abundance: NA
d_gene: TRBD1
j_gene: TRBJ2-5
CDR3nt: TGCGCCAGCAGCTCAACAGGGGGCGAGGAGACCCAGTACTTC
CDR3aa: CASSSTGGEETQYF

v_gene: TRBV12-3/TRBV12-4
abundance: few
d_gene: NA
j_gene: TRBJ1-5
CDR3nt: TGTGCCAGCCGAGGGGGGGATCAGCCCCAGCATTTT
CDR3aa: CASRGGDQPQHF

v_gene: TRBV5-8
abundance: NA
d_gene: TRBD1
j_gene: TRBJ1-2
CDR3nt: TGTGCCAGCAGCTCCAGGGGGCGGAACTATGGCTACACCTTC
CDR3aa: CASSSRGRNYGYTF

v_gene: TRBV18
abundance: NA
d_gene: NA
j_gene: TRBJ1-1
CDR3nt: TGTGCCAGCTCACCAGCAATGGACTGGAACACTGAAGCTTTCTTT
CDR3aa: CASSPAMDWNTEAFF

v_gene: TRBV6-1
abundance: NA
d_gene: TRBD2
j_gene: TRBJ2-3
CDR3nt: TGTGCCAGCAGTGTCACGGCGGGCGGGGGGTTAGATACGCAGTATTTT
CDR3aa: CASSVTAGGGLDTQYF

v_gene: TRBV5-1
abundance: NA
d_gene: NA
j_gene: TRBJ2-3
CDR3nt: TGCGCCAGCAGCTTGAGGAGGGGCCAAGATACGCAGTATTTT
CDR3aa: CASSLRRGQDTQYF

v_gene: TRBV19
abundance: NA
d_gene: TRBD1
j_gene: TRBJ1-2
CDR3nt: TGTGCCAGTCGCCACGACAGGGGGAACTATGGCTACACCTTC
CDR3aa: CASRHDRGNYGYTF

v_gene: TRBV7-9
abundance: NA
d_gene: NA
j_gene: TRBJ2-1
CDR3nt: TGTGCCAGCAGCTTACGCAGGGACAATGAGCAGTTCTTC
CDR3aa: CASSLRRDNEQFF

v_gene: TRBV2
abundance: NA
d_gene: NA
j_gene: TRBJ1-2
CDR3nt: TGTGCCAGCAGTGAACAGCGATCCTCAAACTATGGCTACACCTTC
CDR3aa: CASSEQRSSNYGYTF

v_gene: TRBV6-2/TRBV6-3
abundance: NA
d_gene: NA
j_gene: TRBJ2-7
CDR3nt: TGTGCCAGCAGTTATCTACAGGCCTACGAGCAGTACTTC
CDR3aa: CASSYLQAYEQYF

v_gene: TRBV7-3
abundance: NA
d_gene: NA
j_gene: TRBJ1-2
CDR3nt: TGTGCCAGCATCGCTGGAGGGCTTCGAAGCTACACCTTC
CDR3aa: CASIAGGLRSYTF

v_gene: TRBV4-1
abundance: NA
d_gene: TRBD1
j_gene: TRBJ2-4
CDR3nt: TGCGCCAGCAGTAAACAGGGGGCTGACATTCAGTACTTC
CDR3aa: CASSKQGADIQYF

v_gene: TRBV5-5
abundance: NA
d_gene: NA
j_gene: TRBJ1-6
CDR3nt: TGTGCCAGCAGCTTGACGGTGGTAAATTCACCCCTCCACTTT
CDR3aa: CASSLTVVNSPLHF

v_gene: TRBV19
abundance: NA
d_gene: TRBD1
j_gene: TRBJ1-5
CDR3nt: TGTGCCGTGGGATGGCAGGGGGCACCTCAGCCCCAGCATTTT
CDR3aa: CAVGWQGAPQPQHF

v_gene: TRBV28
abundance: NA
d_gene: NA
j_gene: TRBJ1-1
CDR3nt: TGTGCCAGCAGTCCGACCGGGACACCGAACACTGAAGCTTTCTTT
CDR3aa: CASSPTGTPNTEAFF

v_gene: TRBV6-5
abundance: NA
d_gene: NA
j_gene: TRBJ1-1
CDR3nt: TGTGCCAGCAGTTACTCTTCCATCACTGAAGCTTTCTTT
CDR3aa: CASSYSSITEAFF

v_gene: TRBV18
abundance: NA
d_gene: TRBD2
j_gene: TRBJ2-3
CDR3nt: TGTGCCAGCTCTCCCCAGGCACTAGCGGGGGGCACAGATACGCAGTATTTT
CDR3aa: CASSPQALAGGTDTQYF

v_gene: TRBV14
abundance: NA
d_gene: TRBD2
j_gene: TRBJ2-2
CDR3nt: TGTGCCAGCAGCCGGACTAGGTCGGGGGAGCTGTTTTTT
CDR3aa: CASSRTRSGELFF

v_gene: TRBV21-1
abundance: once
d_gene: NA
j_gene: TRBJ2-3
CDR3nt: TGTGCCAGCAGCACTCCCCTGGGGAGCGGGGGCAGCACAGATACGCAGTATTTT
CDR3aa: CASSTPLGSGGSTDTQYF

v_gene: TRBV9
abundance: NA
d_gene: NA
j_gene: TRBJ2-6
CDR3nt: TGTGCCAGCAGCGTAGCGTCCCGGTGGGGGGCCAACGTCCTGACTTTC
CDR3aa: CASSVASRWGANVLTF

v_gene: TRBV21-1
abundance: NA
d_gene: NA
j_gene: TRBJ2-7
CDR3nt: TGTGCCAGCAGCAAAGCGCAGGTAAGGGACAGGGCCCTCATTCTCTCCTACGAGCAGTACTTC
CDR3aa: CASSKAQVRDRALILSYEQYF

v_gene: TRBV29-1
abundance: NA
d_gene: TRBD1
j_gene: TRBJ1-1
CDR3nt: TGCAGCGTTAGGACAGGGTCGGGAAACACTGAAGCTTTCTTT
CDR3aa: CSVRTGSGNTEAFF

v_gene: TRBV5-1
abundance: NA
d_gene: TRBD1
j_gene: TRBJ2-3
CDR3nt: TGCGCCAGCAGCTGGGGGTCCGGGACAGGGGCTGAAGATACGCAGTATTTT
CDR3aa: CASSWGSGTGAEDTQYF

v_gene: TRBV19
abundance: NA
d_gene: NA
j_gene: TRBJ1-2
CDR3nt: TGTGCCAGTAGTATCGGACAGCCCCTTAACTATGGCTACACCTTC
CDR3aa: CASSIGQPLNYGYTF